Only one count was recorded for the clone carrying this T cell receptor beta chain. CDR1 is MNHEY and CDR2 is SMNVEV in the germline V gene (reference sequence). The CDR3 is 16 amino acids. With 4 bases clipped from V and 5 bases from J, the junction kept 6 bases outside the gene matches. The sample belongs to a study of OX40 agonist ivuxolimab in advanced cancers. On the study more broadly: The patients received ivuxolimab by intravenous route every 2 weeks at 0.01 to 10 mg/kg.

The repertoire was sequenced with immunoSEQ multiplex PCR; TCRdb's copy has only in-frame clones and lacks some. The sample carries 65,000 or so clones, around 92% recorded once. This sequence was found in an adult with an advanced solid tumor such as melanoma, head and neck, liver or kidney cancer. The sample consisted of CD4+ or CD8+ T cells sorted from blood, taken in a trial of the OX40 agonist ivuxolimab. The J gene is TRBJ2-1, the V gene TRBV27, with 12 positions matching TRBD1. This CDR3 reads CASSSRDRGHDNEQFF. The CDR3 DNA follows: TGTGCCAGCAGTTCTAGGGACAGGGGGCACGACAATGAGCAGTTCTTC.